The 30 T cell receptor beta chains below were found in one sample sequenced in a study of response to subunit inactivated influenza vaccine. TCRdb recomputed calls from the RT-PCR reads with MiXCR, one row per CDR3 protein. The repertoire holds under 750,000 distinct CDR3 sequences, with over 9.5% as singletons. The sequences come from PBMCs from blood, collected on the day of vaccination. Receptors were obtained from a man aged 50 to 60 who received an inactivated influenza vaccine.

This clonotype was seen ten or more times. The rearrangement links TRBV29-1 to TRBJ2-1; 8 bases line up with TRBD2. CDR3 length: 17 amino acids. Germline V gene data show CDR1 as SQVTM and CDR2 as ANQGSEA. J gave up 8 bases and V 6 bases, and 21 bases lay outside the gene matches. For the CDR3, the DNA is TGCAGCGTGGACGGGCTAGCGGGCACCCCAAGGGAAGATGAGCAGTTCTTC. Translation: CSVDGLAGTPREDEQFF.

The J gene is TRBJ2-1, the V gene TRBV6-5; 11 bases agree with TRBD1. The CDR3 is 15 amino acids. Germline V CDR1 and CDR2: MNHEY, SVGAGI. Trimming at V came to 1 base and at J to 6 bases, leaving 2 bases not matched to a gene. The CDR3 here is CASSYLGTGGNEQFF. CDR3 in DNA: TGTGCCAGCAGTTACTTGGGGACAGGGGGCAATGAGCAGTTCTTC.

Regarding this clonotype: Since a much larger clone is just one base distant, this may be a read error. CDR3 coding DNA: TGTGCCAGCAGCTTGTGGGGGACTGGGACCAACGTCCTGACTTTC. Translating gives CASSLWGTGTNVLTF. The gene calls are TRBV5-5 and TRBJ2-6; D possibly corresponds to TRBD2 (6 bases). Germline values: CDR1 SGHKS, CDR2 YYEKEE (reference sequence). The CDR3 sequence is 15 residues long.

There are a few counts of this clonotype. The chain joins TRBV18 to TRBJ2-7; D may be TRBD1 (6 bases). Germline V gene lookup returns CDR1 KGHSH and CDR2 LQKENI. Trimming took 2 bases from V and 1 from J, leaving 9 bases between them. This CDR3 is built from 14 residues. The CDR3 DNA reads as TGTGCCAGCTCACCAATCGACAGGTCCTACGAGCAGTACTTC. It is translated as CASSPIDRSYEQYF.

This clonotype was seen many times. The chain employs TRBV5-1 and TRBJ2-7, with 7 bases identical to TRBD1. The CDR3 extends over 14 amino acids. V lost 0 bases, J lost 3 bases, and 3 bases stayed unmatched. Germline-derived CDR1 and CDR2 are SGHRS and YFSETQ. Here the CDR3 DNA reads TGCGCCAGCAGCTTGGTGGGACAGAACTACGAGCAGTACTTC. As protein: CASSLVGQNYEQYF.

There are a few counts of this clonotype. The gene calls are TRBV7-6 and TRBJ2-3; a weak D match, TRBD1 (5 bases). V lost 1 base and J lost 4, with 12 bases in between. CDR1 SGHVS and CDR2 FNYEAQ come from the germline V gene. The CDR3 contains 15 residues. CDR3 residues: CASSLGRQGSDTQYF. CDR3 bases: TGTGCCAGCAGCTTAGGGCGCCAGGGTTCAGATACGCAGTATTTT. Combining the CDR3 with reference TRBV7-6 and TRBJ2-3 gives the whole variable domain GAGVSQSPRYKVTKRGQDVALRCDPISGHVSLYWYRQALGQGPEFLTYFNYEAQQDKSGLPNDRFSAERPEGSISTLTIQRTEQRDSAMYRCASSLGRQGSDTQYFGPGTRLTVL.

This clonotype has just one count. The J gene is TRBJ2-3, the V gene TRBV9; TRBD1 agrees at 7 bases. The CDR3 is 16 residues long. V was clipped by 0 bases and J by 6 bases; unmatched bases: 10. Germline V lookup: CDR1 SGDLS, CDR2 YYNGEE. CDR3 DNA: TGTGCCAGCAGCGTAGAATACAGGGGAGCGCCTGATACGCAGTATTTT. Its protein product is CASSVEYRGAPDTQYF.

This chain links TRBV29-1 with TRBJ2-3, with 12 bases aligning to TRBD2. Germline CDR1 SQVTM, CDR2 ANQGSEA. V was clipped by 4 bases and J by 6 bases; unmatched bases: 8. CDR3 length: 15 amino acids. The CDR3 loop is CSVVLAGGSVDTQYF. The CDR3 DNA reads as TGCAGCGTTGTACTAGCGGGGGGCTCTGTGGATACGCAGTATTTT.

This clonotype was picked up many times. The chain joins TRBV4-2 to TRBJ2-1; D unclear. CDR3 length: 14 residues. Germline V lookup: CDR1 LGHNA, CDR2 YNFKEQ. V was pared by 4 bases and J by 2 bases, with 9 bases between. CDR3 amino acids: CASSLPGPYNEQFF. CDR3 DNA: TGTGCCAGCAGCCTTCCGGGCCCCTACAATGAGCAGTTCTTC.

The table lists this clonotype with many counts. The CDR3 region is CASSGRGVYNEQFF. CDR3 coding DNA: TGTGCCAGCAGCGGCCGGGGGGTCTACAATGAGCAGTTCTTC. The chain recombines TRBV7-6 with TRBJ2-1; TRBD2 matches 7 bases. Looked up from germline, CDR1 is SGHVS and CDR2 is FNYEAQ. Trimming at V came to 5 bases and at J to 3 bases, leaving 4 bases not matched to a gene. This CDR3 contains 14 residues.

The V gene is TRBV12-3 or TRBV12-4, the J gene TRBJ1-5, with D possibly TRBD1 on 5 matching bases. The V end lost 6 bases, the J end lost 6 bases, and 21 bases lay between the germline ends. The CDR3 is 16 residues long. This CDR3 reads CASSNPRGETGQPQHF. Here the CDR3 DNA reads TGTGCCAGCAGCAACCCCCGGGGGGAGACGGGTCAGCCCCAGCATTTT.

This clonotype has a handful of counts. The rearrangement links TRBV2 to TRBJ2-1, with TRBD2 as a possible D gene (7 bases). This CDR3 is 14 amino acids long. CDR1 is SNHLY, CDR2 FYNNEI, per germline. Trimming cost V 6 bases and J 9 bases, with 18 bases left between them. The CDR3 spells CASRNRGGQGEQFF. The CDR3 DNA follows: TGTGCCAGCAGGAATAGGGGGGGGCAGGGTGAGCAGTTCTTC.

This clonotype occurred many times. The rearrangement uses TRBV7-9 and TRBJ1-2; the match to TRBD1 covers 10 bases. The V segment lost 5 bases and the J segment 6 bases; nucleotides outside the gene matches: 9. Germline CDR1 and CDR2: SEHNR and FQNEAQ (reference sequence). This CDR3 has 15 residues. The CDR3 DNA reads TGTGCCAGCAGCCAAGGGACAGGGGATACGGATGGCTACACCTTC. This encodes CASSQGTGDTDGYTF.

This clonotype was detected many times. One junction end does not reproduce the germline sequence, and a read error may be involved. The chain combines TRBV5-1 with TRBJ2-5; D gene uncertain. CDR3 length: 12 residues. CDR1 and CDR2 from the germline V gene are SGHRS and YFSETQ. The CDR3 protein is CASSLYQETQYF. As DNA, the CDR3 is TGTGCCAGCAGTCTGTACCAAGAGACCCAGTACTTC.

The rearrangement joins TRBV7-2 to TRBJ2-1, with no clear D. Trimming took 2 bases from V and 6 from J, leaving 14 bases between them. The CDR3 is 15 amino acids. Germline V gene sequence: CDR1 SGHTA, CDR2 FQGNSA. This CDR3 is CASSLTMMRGNEQFF. Written as DNA, the CDR3 is TGTGCCAGCAGCTTAACAATGATGAGAGGCAATGAGCAGTTCTTC.

This clonotype was detected ten times or more. This chain joins TRBV20-1 and TRBJ1-4; TRBD1 is a possible D gene (5 bases). In germline, CDR1 is DFQATT, CDR2 SNEGSKA (reference sequence). Trimming took 4 bases from V and 5 from J, leaving 11 bases between them. CDR3 length equals 13 residues. The CDR3 region has the DNA TGCAGTGCTATAGGGGTCGGGAATGAAAAACTGTTTTTT. It specifies CSAIGVGNEKLFF.

The genes are TRBV20-1 and TRBJ2-2; D ambiguous. Trimming stripped 1 base from V and 6 bases from J, with 3 bases between. The CDR3 is made up of 11 amino acids. Germline-derived CDR1 and CDR2 are DFQATT and SNEGSKA (reference sequence). The CDR3 coding sequence is TGCAGTGCTAGAGCCGCCGGGGAGCTGTTTTTT. Translated, it gives CSARAAGELFF.

This rearrangement joins TRBV20-1 to TRBJ2-1; D not resolved. Germline assignment: CDR1 DFQATT and CDR2 SNEGSKA (reference sequence). V gave up 3 bases and J gave up 2 bases, with 17 bases separating them. The CDR3 extends over 16 amino acids. The CDR3 sequence: CSASRTSQWTYNEQFF. As DNA, the CDR3 is TGCAGTGCTAGTAGAACTTCTCAATGGACCTACAATGAGCAGTTCTTC.

V usage is TRBV20-1 and J usage is TRBJ1-2, with TRBD1 matching 7 bases. The CDR3 length is 15 residues. The germline V gene encodes CDR1 DFQATT and CDR2 SNEGSKA (reference sequence). Trimming at V came to 6 bases and at J to 2 bases, leaving 12 bases not matched to a gene. The DNA for the CDR3 is TGCAGTGCCCCCCGATTGGGACAGAAAAACTATGGCTACACCTTC. It specifies CSAPRLGQKNYGYTF.

The chain couples TRBV27 to TRBJ2-7; TRBD1 matches 10 bases. CDR1 is MNHEY, CDR2 SMNVEV, per germline (reference sequence). The trim removed 3 bases at V and 5 bases at J, leaving 4 bases unmatched. The CDR3 is 14 amino acids. As DNA, the CDR3 is TGTGCCAGCAGTTTCGCGGGACAGGGGAACGAGCAGTACTTC. Its translation is CASSFAGQGNEQYF.

This clonotype was recorded at least ten times. The chain uses TRBV3-1 and TRBJ2-1; D gene unclear. This CDR3 is 11 amino acids long. Germline loops: CDR1 LGHDT, CDR2 YNNKEL (reference sequence). V was trimmed by 7 bases and J by 5 bases, leaving 6 bases between them. CDR3 nucleotide sequence: TGTGCCAGCACCGGAAACAATGAGCAGTTCTTC. Translation: CASTGNNEQFF.

This clonotype appeared a few times. The chain employs TRBV12-3 or TRBV12-4 and TRBJ2-2; D is unclear. This CDR3 is 14 amino acids long. The V gene lost 2 bases and the J gene lost 6 bases, with 10 bases spanning the gap. CDR3 in amino acids: CASSLLTGAGELFF. Here the CDR3 DNA reads TGTGCCAGCAGTTTATTAACCGGCGCCGGGGAGCTGTTTTTT.

A remark on this clonotype: This may come from a read error, since a much larger clone is one base off. The chain is built from TRBV20-1 and TRBJ1-1, with no clear D. The length of the CDR3 is 13 residues. Germline CDR1 reads DFQATT; CDR2 reads SNEGSKA (reference sequence). The CDR3 sequence: CCASRTENTEAFF. CDR3 sequence (DNA): TGCTGTGCTAGTAGAACGGAGAACACTGAAGCTTTCTTT.

This clonotype came up a few times. The chain uses TRBV12-3 or TRBV12-4 and TRBJ2-2; D is unclear. The CDR3 is made up of 14 amino acids. The V and J ends lost 10 bases and 0 bases respectively, with 12 bases between them. Written as DNA, the CDR3 is TGTGCCACCAGACGGTCCGCGAACACCGGGGAGCTGTTTTTT. Its translation: CATRRSANTGELFF.

CDR3 region: CASSRETAINEKLFF. The CDR3 nucleotides read TGTGCCAGCAGTCGGGAGACAGCGATTAATGAAAAACTGTTTTTT. The V call is TRBV6-2 or TRBV6-3, the J call TRBJ1-4; a possible D gene is TRBD1 (5 bases). The CDR3 is 15 amino acids. Trimming took off 5 bases at V and 4 bases at J, with 14 bases between the two ends. Germline CDR1 MNHEY, CDR2 SVGEGT.

This clonotype came up a few times. This chain joins TRBV27 and TRBJ2-2, with D possibly TRBD1 on 6 matching bases. Per the germline V gene, CDR1 is MNHEY and CDR2 is SMNVEV (reference sequence). Trimming cost V 4 bases and J 6 bases, with 12 bases left between them. The CDR3 is made up of 14 amino acids. The CDR3 bases are TGTGCCAGCAGTTCCTGGGCAGGGGCCGGGGAGCTGTTTTTT. Its protein is CASSSWAGAGELFF.

This CDR3 reads CASSDPGGRGYTF. The DNA of the CDR3 is TGCGCCAGCAGCGACCCAGGGGGCCGTGGCTACACCTTC. This chain uses TRBV5-1 with TRBJ1-2; TRBD1 matches 8 bases. Trimming cost V 4 bases and J 7 bases; bases outside gene matches: 6. The germline V gene has CDR1 SGHRS and CDR2 YFSETQ. The CDR3 totals 13 residues.

This clonotype came up many times. The V and J genes are TRBV7-9 and TRBJ1-2, with D possibly TRBD1 on 6 matching bases. The CDR3 consists of 16 residues. Trimming took off 7 bases at V and 0 bases at J, with 18 bases between the two ends. Germline V lookup: CDR1 SEHNR, CDR2 FQNEAQ (reference sequence). The chain's CDR3 is CASNYGLDRTNYGYTF. The CDR3 DNA reads TGTGCCAGCAACTACGGTTTGGACAGAACTAACTATGGCTACACCTTC. Full variable domain (outside the CDR3, taken from reference TRBV7-9 and TRBJ1-2): DTGVSQNPRHKITKRGQNVTFRCDPISEHNRLYWYRQTLGQGPEFLTYFQNEAQLEKSRLLSDRFSAERPKGSFSTLEIQRTEQGDSAMYLCASNYGLDRTNYGYTFGSGTRLTVV.

The chain is built from TRBV7-8 and TRBJ2-5; a possible D gene is TRBD2 (5 bases). The CDR3 is 16 residues long. Germline-derived CDR1 and CDR2 are SGHVS and FQNEAQ. V lost 6 bases, J lost 5 bases, and 22 bases lay in between. DNA for the CDR3: TGTGCCAGCAGTTCCACGGGGTTCCCAAAAATGGAGACCCAGTACTTC. This codes for CASSSTGFPKMETQYF.

The rearrangement joins TRBV20-1 to TRBJ1-5; TRBD1 agrees at 7 bases. The CDR3 has 17 amino acids. The germline gives CDR1 DFQATT, CDR2 SNEGSKA (reference sequence). J was trimmed by 6 bases and V by 0 bases; bases with no gene match: 14. The CDR3 loop is CSAREGFYEGATQPQHF. The CDR3 nucleotides read TGCAGTGCTAGAGAGGGCTTTTATGAGGGGGCGACTCAGCCCCAGCATTTT.